The 30 T cell receptor beta chains below come from one sample, sequenced in a study of tumor and adjacent non-tumor tissue in lung cancer. The library came from three nested PCR rounds adapted from ARM-PCR protocols. TCRdb fed the multiplex PCR reads into MiXCR, producing one record per CDR3 protein. Among tens of thousands of distinct CDR3 sequences listed, 67% were seen once. RNA was extracted from bulk tissue without any cell sorting. The sequenced material came from lung tumor tissue. These receptors were obtained from a man in his sixties with non-small cell lung cancer.

J is TRBJ2-7 and V is TRBV12-3 or TRBV12-4; D is unclear. V lost 2 bases and J 10 bases, leaving 21 bases between the germline ends. This CDR3 contains 15 residues. The chain's CDR3 is CASSLLGSFTQAQYF. CDR3 coding DNA: TGTGCCAGCAGTTTATTGGGATCATTCACCCAAGCACAGTACTTC.

With regard to this clonotype: A junction end diverges from the germline sequence, so it may reflect a read error. V is TRBV29-1 and J is TRBJ1-5; 7 bases fit TRBD1. The CDR3 totals 13 residues. The V gene's germline CDR1 is SQVTM and CDR2 ANQGSEA. In DNA form, the CDR3 reads TGCAGCGCTTCACAGGGGTTTTATCAGTCCCAGCATTTT. Protein product: CSASQGFYQSQHF.

As to this clonotype: A much larger clone lies one base from this, so it may be a read error. The chain recombines TRBV30 with TRBJ2-5, with 15 bases aligning to TRBD2. V lost 8 bases to trimming and J lost 5 bases; unmatched junction nucleotides: 9. The germline CDR1 and CDR2 sequences are GTSNPN and SVGIG (reference sequence). The CDR3 has 15 amino acids. The CDR3 is CARGLAGGVGETQYF. The DNA for the CDR3 is TGTGCCCGGGGACTAGCGGGAGGAGTCGGGGAGACCCAGTACTTC. The variable domain in full, completed from reference TRBV30 and TRBJ2-5, reads SQTIHQWPATLVQPVGSPLSLECTVEGTSNPNLYWYRQAAGRGLQLLFYSVGIGQISSEVPQNLSASRPQDRQFILSSKKLLLSDSGFYLCARGLAGGVGETQYFGPGTRLLVL.

On this clonotype: Just one base apart from a much larger clone, this may be a read error. The chain couples TRBV6-2 or TRBV6-3 to TRBJ1-6, with 7 bases lining up with TRBD1. The germline CDR1 and CDR2 sequences are MNHEY and SVGEGT. The CDR3 sequence is 17 residues long. With V trimmed by 0 bases and J by 16 bases, 18 bases remained unmatched. The CDR3 loop is CASSYSGTDREFRALHF. In DNA, the CDR3 is TGTGCCAGCAGTTACTCTGGGACCGACAGGGAGTTCAGAGCTCTCCACTTT.

The V call is TRBV11-2, the J call TRBJ1-4; maybe TRBD1 (5 bases). CDR1 SGHAT and CDR2 FQNNGV come from the germline V gene. V was pared by 7 bases and J by 10 bases, with 19 bases between. This CDR3 region has 14 residues. The CDR3 protein is CASNPGQAGGKLFF. CDR3 DNA sequence: TGTGCCAGCAACCCGGGGCAGGCGGGAGGAAAACTGTTTTTT.

Comment on this clonotype: This clone may be a read error of a much larger clone one base away. V usage is TRBV30 and J usage is TRBJ2-1, with TRBD1 identical over 9 bases. Germline lookup yields CDR1 GTSNPN and CDR2 SVGIG (reference sequence). The CDR3 runs 15 residues. CDR3 bases: TGTGTCTGGAGTAGAGTAGGACAGGGGAGAAATGAGCAGTTCTTC. It is translated as CVWSRVGQGRNEQFF. Looking up the rest from reference TRBV30 and TRBJ2-1 gives the full variable domain: SQTIHQWPATLVQPVGSPLSLECTVEGTSNPNLYWYRQAAGRGLQLLFYSVGIGQISSEVPQNLSASRPQDRQFILSSKKLLLSDSGFYLCVWSRVGQGRNEQFFGPGTRLTVL.

A word on this clonotype: This may stem from a read error, because a much larger clone lies one nucleotide away. The J gene is TRBJ2-2, the V gene TRBV5-8; D gene unclear. The V gene's germline CDR1 is SGHTS and CDR2 YDEGEE. This CDR3 has 13 amino acids. CDR3 nucleotides: TGTGCCAACAGCCCAACGAACACCGGGGAGCTGTTTTTT. It translates to CANSPTNTGELFF.

Comments on this clonotype: A much larger clone is a single base away; this may be a read error. The chain links TRBV5-6 to TRBJ2-7; D unresolved. Germline CDR1 is SGHDT and CDR2 is YYEEEE. There are 14 residues in the CDR3. CDR3 amino acids: CASSPVSRSYERYF. The CDR3 nucleotides are TGTGCCAGCAGCCCCGTGAGCAGATCCTACGAGCGGTACTTC.

Points on this clonotype: No conserved phenylalanine or tryptophan ends this CDR3, so it is likely a read error. The chain recombines TRBV11-3 with TRBJ2-2; 7 bases fit TRBD2. Per the germline V gene, CDR1 is SGHNT and CDR2 is YENEEA. There are 14 residues in the CDR3. Here the CDR3 DNA reads TGTGCAAGCAGCTTAAGAGGGAGGGCCCGGGAGCTGTTTCTT. It is translated as CASSLRGRARELFL.

Of note for this clonotype: Its ends do not fully match the called genes, so a read error is possible. This chain connects TRBV6-1 to TRBJ1-5; D is undetermined. CDR1 is MNHNS and CDR2 is SASEGT in the germline V gene. This CDR3 contains 14 residues. The CDR3 nucleotides read TGCGTCAGCAGTGAATTTTTCGAGGTTGTGCCCCAGCATTTT. It specifies CVSSEFFEVVPQHF.

As for this clonotype: One junction end disagrees with the germline gene, perhaps due to a read error. The rearrangement joins TRBV5-1 to TRBJ2-3, with 9 nucleotides matching TRBD1. This CDR3 has 17 amino acids. CDR1 is SGHRS, CDR2 YFSETQ, per germline. CDR3 in DNA: TGCGCCAGCAGCTGGACGGGACAGGGAAGAGGTACAGATACGCACTATTTT. The encoded protein is CASSWTGQGRGTDTHYF.

This clonotype was seen ten or more times. The V gene is TRBV20-1, the J gene TRBJ2-5; 8 positions agree with TRBD2. Germline V gene data show CDR1 as DFQATT and CDR2 as SNEGSKA (reference sequence). Trimming removed 6 bases from V and 1 base from J; junction bases left unmatched: 4. This CDR3 contains 13 residues. The CDR3 DNA is TGCAGTGCACCCAGCGGGGGCCAAGAGACCCAGTACTTC. Translating gives CSAPSGGQETQYF.

Notes on this clonotype: Without the conserved terminal phenylalanine or tryptophan, this CDR3 likely stems from a read error. Because the CDR3's place on the DNA is in doubt, the DNA is left out and the CDR3 is given as listed by TCRdb. This rearrangement joins TRBV6-5 to TRBJ2-2. Germline CDR1 is MNHEY and CDR2 is SVGAGI. Termini included, the CDR3 measures 13 amino acids. CDR3 in amino acids: CASSSGIPGELFL.

There are a few counts of this clonotype. Given a much more abundant clone one base away, this may be a read error. This chain uses TRBV6-2 or TRBV6-3 with TRBJ2-2; 13 positions agree with TRBD2. The CDR3 covers 15 residues. Germline CDR1 and CDR2: MNHEY and SVGEGT. CDR3 protein: CASRRLAGGTGELLF. The CDR3 nucleotides read TGTGCCAGCAGGAGACTAGCGGGGGGCACCGGGGAGCTGCTTTTT.

About this clonotype: A read error may account for a junction end that differs from germline. The rearrangement uses TRBV6-2 or TRBV6-3 and TRBJ2-7; D call uncertain. Germline CDR1 reads MNHEY; CDR2 reads SVGEGT. The CDR3 runs to 17 residues. CDR3 in DNA: TGTGCCACCAGTTACGGTTATGCGAGCGAGAGACCCCACGAGCAGTACTTC. Protein sequence: CATSYGYASERPHEQYF.

This clonotype was seen a single time. It is likely a read error, because the conserved phenylalanine at the end of the CDR3 is missing. The chain uses TRBV11-2 and TRBJ2-2; no reliable D call. Looked up from germline, CDR1 is SGHAT and CDR2 is FQNNGV. The length of the CDR3 is 14 residues. The CDR3 region has the DNA TGTGCCAGCAGCGTAGATATTGTGGCCGGGGAGCTGTTTATT. This sequence encodes CASSVDIVAGELFI.

This clonotype was detected ten times or more. The chain recombines TRBV12-3 or TRBV12-4 with TRBJ2-2, with D possibly TRBD1 on 5 matching bases. The CDR3 is made up of 14 amino acids. The V gene lost 3 bases and the J gene lost 3 bases, with 8 bases spanning the gap. CDR3 region: CASSFGRDTGELFF. The CDR3 coding sequence is TGTGCCAGCAGTTTCGGCAGGGACACCGGGGAGCTGTTTTTT.

A remark on this clonotype: The junction departs from the called germline gene at one end, perhaps through a read error. The V and J genes are TRBV5-6 and TRBJ2-6; perhaps TRBD1 as D (6 bases). The germline CDR1 and CDR2 sequences are SGHDT and YYEEEE. This CDR3 is 18 amino acids long. Here the CDR3 reads CASSLYGQWTSGANVLTF. The CDR3 DNA reads TGTGCAAGCAGCTTGTATGGACAGTGGACCTCTGGGGCCAACGTCCTGACTTTC.

In this sample, this clonotype turned up many times. The V gene is TRBV29-1, the J gene TRBJ2-1, with 7 bases fitting TRBD2. V was clipped by 6 bases and J by 4 bases; unmatched bases: 6. This CDR3 has 13 residues. Germline V gene lookup returns CDR1 SQVTM and CDR2 ANQGSEA. The CDR3 nucleotides read TGCAGCGTCGCGGGAGAGGGGTACAATGAGCAGTTCTTC. Translation gives CSVAGEGYNEQFF.

Note on this clonotype: Because the CDR3 is missing its conserved closing phenylalanine or tryptophan, this is likely a read error. V is TRBV11-2 and J is TRBJ2-1, with 7 nucleotides matching TRBD2. Germline assignment: CDR1 SGHAT and CDR2 FQNNGV. With V trimmed by 9 bases and J by 7 bases, 15 bases remained unmatched. This CDR3 region has 15 residues. The CDR3: CARSPGGSNRNEQFL. CDR3 DNA sequence: TGTGCCAGGAGCCCGGGGGGTAGCAACAGGAATGAGCAGTTCTTA.

This chain joins TRBV7-9 and TRBJ2-1, with D unclear. This CDR3 is 14 amino acids long. Germline CDR1 SEHNR, CDR2 FQNEAQ (reference sequence). The germline V and J ends were trimmed by 1 base and 9 bases, with 13 bases remaining between them. Here the CDR3 DNA reads TGTGCCAGCAGCTTAGATGCTGGGCCCCCTGAGCAGTTCTTC. Its translation is CASSLDAGPPEQFF.

As to this clonotype: Its ends do not fully match the called genes, so a read error is possible. This chain joins TRBV6-1 and TRBJ1-5; possibly TRBD1 or TRBD2 for D (6 bases each). The closer fit of TRBJ2-3 to the DNA end suggests the J call may be wrong. The CDR3 sequence is 19 residues long. The germline V gene encodes CDR1 MNHNS and CDR2 SASEGT. The CDR3 coding sequence is TGTGACAGCAATCCCCCAGGAGGGCAGGGGTTGGTTAGCAATCAGCCCCAGTATTTT. This translates into CDSNPPGGQGLVSNQPQYF.

This chain links TRBV12-3 or TRBV12-4 with TRBJ1-5, with 7 positions matching TRBD1. The CDR3 sequence is 14 residues long. The J segment lost 4 bases and the V segment lost 6 bases, leaving 6 bases of the junction unmatched. DNA of the CDR3: TGTGCCAGCAGCCGACAGGGTGTAAATCAGCCCCAGCATTTT. It codes for CASSRQGVNQPQHF.

This clonotype is a singleton in its sample. The V call is TRBV6-5, the J call TRBJ2-1; the D call may be TRBD1 or TRBD2 (6 bases each). Per the germline V gene, CDR1 is MNHEY and CDR2 is SVGAGI. There are 13 residues in the CDR3. The V end was cut by 9 bases, the J end by 9 bases, with 18 bases between. The CDR3: CASKIRGAGEQFF. DNA for the CDR3: TGTGCCAGTAAAATAAGGGGGGCGGGTGAGCAGTTCTTC.

A word on this clonotype: A read error may be the cause here, since a much bigger clone is one base away. The chain joins TRBV20-1 to TRBJ2-5, with TRBD2 matching 9 bases. The trim removed 1 base at V and 6 bases at J, leaving 15 bases unmatched. This CDR3 spans 17 amino acids. Germline V gene sequence: CDR1 DFQATT, CDR2 SNEGSKA (reference sequence). Written as DNA, the CDR3 is TGCAGTGCTAGAGCACTGCTAGAGGCGGGGGGGTTAAAGACCCAGTACTTC. Translation: CSARALLEAGGLKTQYF.

The chain joins TRBV5-4 to TRBJ2-1; D unclear. The CDR3 consists of 14 residues. The germline V and J ends were trimmed by 0 bases and 6 bases, with 10 bases remaining between them. The germline V gene has CDR1 SGHNT and CDR2 YYREEE (reference sequence). CDR3 bases: TGTGCCAGCAGCTTGGTGTCGCTGAGCAATGAGCAGTTCTTC. Its protein product is CASSLVSLSNEQFF.

This sequence joins TRBV11-2 and TRBJ2-5; no firm D call. V was shortened by 4 bases and J by 1 base, with 10 bases between the two germline ends. Germline lookup yields CDR1 SGHAT and CDR2 FQNNGV. The CDR3 spans 14 residues. The CDR3 protein is CASSSQTFQETQYF. The CDR3 DNA follows: TGTGCCAGCAGCTCTCAGACTTTCCAAGAGACCCAGTACTTC.

In the case of this clonotype: This CDR3 fails to terminate in the conserved phenylalanine or tryptophan, so it likely reflects a read error. The chain carries TRBV13 and TRBJ2-7, with D perhaps matching TRBD2 (6 bases). The length of the CDR3 is 14 residues. Germline V gives CDR1 PRHDT, CDR2 FYEKMQ (reference sequence). CDR3 sequence: CASSSIPGEYGQYS. The CDR3 bases are TGTGCCAGCAGCTCCATTCCGGGAGAGTACGGGCAGTACTCC.

To note about this clonotype: The junction and the germline gene differ at one end; a read error may be behind it. This chain joins TRBV4-1 and TRBJ1-6; tentative D call: TRBD1 (6 bases). The CDR3 spans 17 residues. CDR1 and CDR2 (germline): MGHRA, YSYEKL. The CDR3 protein is CANSQDAGRQAGRALHF. The CDR3, as DNA: TGCGCCAACAGCCAAGATGCTGGAAGACAGGCGGGTAGAGCCCTCCACTTT.

With respect to this clonotype: One end of the junction does not line up with germline, which may come from a read error. The genes are TRBV4-2 and TRBJ2-1, with TRBD2 identical over 9 bases. The CDR3 sequence is 16 residues long. Germline V gene lookup returns CDR1 LGHNA and CDR2 YNFKEQ. In nucleotides, the CDR3 is TGTGCCAACAGCCAAGATATGGCGGGAGGGTACAATGAGCAGCTCTTC. It yields the protein CANSQDMAGGYNEQLF.